Below, 24 T cell receptor beta chains from the same sample are listed, as sequenced in a study of blood T cell repertoires in COVID-19. Libraries were prepared by immunoSEQ multiplex PCR; TCRdb keeps only in-frame clonotypes and omits some of them. The sample yields 95,000 to 150,000 clones, 86% seen once. The sequenced sample consisted of peripheral blood. Source of these receptors: a man aged 40-50 years with acute or convalescent COVID-19.

In its sample, this clone was seen once. The chain combines TRBV19 with TRBJ2-2, with 8 bases that match TRBD2. CDR1 and CDR2 from the germline V gene are LNHDA and SQIVND (reference sequence). V trimming: 3 bases; J trimming: 0 bases; junction bases outside the gene matches: 3. The CDR3 consists of 16 residues. Written as DNA, the CDR3 is TGTGCCAGTAGTATTGGGGGACTAGCGAACACCGGGGAGCTGTTTTTT. Its translation is CASSIGGLANTGELFF.

The rearrangement joins TRBV28 to TRBJ1-2, with 7 nucleotides matching TRBD1. CDR3 length: 16 amino acids. CDR1 MDHEN and CDR2 SYDVKM come from the germline V gene. The junction had 13 bases not matched to a gene; V was cut back by 2 bases and J by 7 bases. The DNA for the CDR3 is TGTGCCAGCAGTTTAGAGACAGGGCCCAGCATAGGTGGCTACACCTTC. Protein product: CASSLETGPSIGGYTF.

A single count supports this clone. This chain uses TRBV6-2 or TRBV6-3 with TRBJ1-2; 7 bases map to TRBD1. The CDR3 has 13 residues. Germline CDR1 is MNHEY and CDR2 is SVGEGT. The junction had 2 bases not matched to a gene; V was cut back by 4 bases and J by 3 bases. The DNA for the CDR3 is TGTGCCAGCAGTTTCGACAGGGACTATGGCTACACCTTC. Protein: CASSFDRDYGYTF.

The chain links TRBV5-1 to TRBJ1-5, with unresolved D. V was cut by 0 bases and J by 7 bases, with 14 bases left in between. Germline values: CDR1 SGHRS, CDR2 YFSETQ. The CDR3 is 15 amino acids. CDR3: CASSLDSDPGQPQHF. CDR3 in DNA: TGCGCCAGCAGCTTGGATTCGGATCCGGGGCAGCCCCAGCATTTT.

V usage is TRBV11-3 and J usage is TRBJ2-1, with 10 bases fitting TRBD2. The CDR3 loop spans 15 amino acids. In germline, CDR1 is SGHNT, CDR2 YENEEA. The trim removed 1 base at V and 7 bases at J, leaving 4 bases unmatched. CDR3 sequence reads: CASSLVTSGKNEQFF. The DNA for the CDR3 is TGTGCCAGCAGCTTAGTTACTAGCGGGAAGAATGAGCAGTTCTTC.

The genes are TRBV5-6 and TRBJ1-1; D is uncertain. The CDR3 is 12 residues long. Germline CDR1 SGHDT, CDR2 YYEEEE. Trimming took off 6 bases at V and 5 bases at J, with 11 bases between the two ends. In nucleotides, the CDR3 is TGTGCCAGCAATTTAGTGGAGACTGAAGCTTTCTTT. It yields the protein CASNLVETEAFF.

This clone has more than one count but fewer than ten. The rearrangement joins TRBV3-1 (or the pseudogene TRBV3-2) to TRBJ2-1, with D possibly matching TRBD2 (5 bases). The ends were cut back, 3 bases at V and 9 bases at J, with 12 bases in the middle. The germline V gene encodes CDR1 LGHDT and CDR2 YNNKEL (reference sequence). The CDR3 length is 13 residues. CDR3 region: CASSHYTSIEQFF. CDR3 in DNA: TGTGCCAGCAGCCATTATACTAGTATTGAGCAGTTCTTC.

The V gene is TRBV7-9, the J gene TRBJ2-5, with D perhaps matching TRBD2 (6 bases). Germline V gene data show CDR1 as SEHNR and CDR2 as FQNEAQ (reference sequence). CDR3 length: 15 amino acids. V gave up 5 bases and J gave up 2 bases, with 15 bases separating them. In nucleotides, the CDR3 is TGTGCCAGCAGCGCCCCCGGGCGGGGTCAAGAGACCCAGTACTTC. Protein sequence: CASSAPGRGQETQYF.

This clone showed up just a few times. The CDR3 DNA reads as TGTGCCAGCAGTGAAAGGGTCCAGGGTCAGCCCCAGCATTTT. This gives the protein CASSERVQGQPQHF. The chain couples TRBV6-1 to TRBJ1-5; TRBD1 might be the D (5 bases). This CDR3 has 14 amino acids. Trimming removed 2 bases at V and 6 bases at J, with 11 bases between. The germline V gene encodes CDR1 MNHNS and CDR2 SASEGT.

The chain is built from TRBV12-3 or TRBV12-4 and TRBJ2-5, with no clear D. V was pared by 6 bases and J by 4 bases, with 12 bases between. CDR3 size: 13 residues. CDR3 residues: CASRSTTLETQYF. The CDR3 DNA reads TGTGCCAGCAGGTCAACGACACTAGAGACCCAGTACTTC.

This clone occurred once. The chain has TRBV27 and TRBJ1-2; 12 positions match TRBD1. The CDR3 is 15 residues long. Per germline, CDR1 MNHEY and CDR2 SMNVEV (reference sequence). Trimming took 5 bases from V and 7 from J; bases not matched to a gene: 8. The CDR3 coding sequence is TGTGCCAGCAGTAGGGTGGGACAGGGGGCCGGTGGCTACACCTTC. Translated, it gives CASSRVGQGAGGYTF.

The rearrangement joins TRBV15 to TRBJ2-1; maybe TRBD2 (7 bases). V dropped 1 base and J dropped 11 bases, with 15 bases sitting between them. Germline values: CDR1 LNHNV, CDR2 YYDKDF (reference sequence). The CDR3 contains 14 residues. The CDR3 loop reads CATSRAWGGPKQFF. The DNA for the CDR3 is TGTGCCACCAGCAGAGCGTGGGGGGGGCCAAAGCAGTTCTTC.

The chain has TRBV15 and TRBJ1-1; D is uncertain. From germline, CDR1 is LNHNV and CDR2 YYDKDF (reference sequence). Trimming took off 5 bases at V and 0 bases at J, with 16 bases between the two ends. This CDR3 comprises 16 residues. In DNA form, the CDR3 reads TGTGCCACCAGCTTACCCCCGACTGTGTTGAACACTGAAGCTTTCTTT. This gives the protein CATSLPPTVLNTEAFF.

This chain links TRBV4-2 with TRBJ2-3; D is possibly TRBD1 (5 bases). CDR1 and CDR2 (germline): LGHNA, YNFKEQ. This CDR3 region has 16 residues. Trimming shortened V by 3 bases and J by 2 bases, and 15 bases separated the two germline ends. The CDR3 is CASSHRAIGVTDTQYF. CDR3 sequence (DNA): TGTGCCAGCAGCCACCGGGCCATAGGGGTCACAGATACGCAGTATTTT.

The rearrangement links TRBV2 to TRBJ2-3, with D tentatively TRBD1 (8 bases). Trimming pared 1 base from V and 5 bases from J, leaving 10 bases between. Germline V gene lookup returns CDR1 SNHLY and CDR2 FYNNEI. CDR3 length equals 14 residues. The CDR3, as DNA: TGTGCCAGCAGTGAAGACAGGGGGGGAGATACGCAGTATTTT. The encoded protein is CASSEDRGGDTQYF.

The genes are TRBV20-1 and TRBJ2-1; D is unclear. This CDR3 spans 11 amino acids. Germline V lookup: CDR1 DFQATT, CDR2 SNEGSKA (reference sequence). Trimming removed 5 bases at V and 9 bases at J, with 11 bases between. CDR3 coding DNA: TGCAGTGCTGCGCCGGGTCTTGAGCAGTTCTTC. Amino acid sequence: CSAAPGLEQFF.

V usage is TRBV7-2 and J usage is TRBJ2-7, with D hard to call. The ends were cut back, 5 bases at V and 0 bases at J, with 11 bases in the middle. This CDR3 region has 14 residues. In germline, CDR1 is SGHTA, CDR2 FQGNSA. CDR3 DNA: TGTGCCAGCAGCCAGAACCGAAACTCCTACGAGCAGTACTTC. Its protein is CASSQNRNSYEQYF. The full variable domain, in which reference TRBV7-2 and TRBJ2-7 provide the parts outside the CDR3, is GAGVSQSPSNKVTEKGKDVELRCDPISGHTALYWYRQSLGQGLEFLIYFQGNSAPDKSGLPSDRFSAERTGGSVSTLTIQRTQQEDSAVYLCASSQNRNSYEQYFGPGTRLTVT.

The rearrangement joins TRBV2 to TRBJ1-1; 10 nucleotides match TRBD1. The CDR3 runs 14 residues. Germline V gene lookup returns CDR1 SNHLY and CDR2 FYNNEI. Germline trimming cut 5 bases from V and 5 bases from J; bases unmatched to any gene: 5. The CDR3 loop is CASSPDRGQTEAFF. CDR3 coding DNA: TGTGCCAGCAGTCCAGACAGGGGGCAAACTGAAGCTTTCTTT.

The rearrangement links TRBV19 to TRBJ1-4, with 10 bases identical to TRBD1. The CDR3 runs 17 residues. J was trimmed by 5 bases and V by 5 bases; bases with no gene match: 11. In germline, CDR1 is LNHDA, CDR2 SQIVND (reference sequence). Written as DNA, the CDR3 is TGTGCCAGTAGTGGTCTGTTTACGGGACAGGGGAATGAAAAACTGTTTTTT. This encodes CASSGLFTGQGNEKLFF.

In nucleotides, the CDR3 is TGTGCCAGCTCACCATCAAGCAGGGCTGACGAGCAGTACTTC. Protein sequence: CASSPSSRADEQYF. The genes are TRBV18 and TRBJ2-7, with D possibly being TRBD1 (5 bases). CDR3 size: 14 residues. Trimming left V 2 bases short and J 5 bases short, with 13 bases between. CDR1 is KGHSH, CDR2 LQKENI, per germline.

The J gene is TRBJ1-4, the V gene TRBV19, with D unclear. Germline CDR1 is LNHDA and CDR2 is SQIVND (reference sequence). The CDR3 runs to 15 residues. V dropped 5 bases and J dropped 7 bases, with 17 bases sitting between them. The CDR3 loop is CASSFLTAGSEKLFF. The CDR3, as DNA: TGTGCCAGTAGTTTCCTGACGGCTGGGAGTGAAAAACTGTTTTTT.

The chain couples TRBV5-1 to TRBJ2-1, with 12 bases lining up with TRBD2. With V trimmed by 0 bases and J by 8 bases, 6 bases remained unmatched. Germline V CDR1 and CDR2: SGHRS, YFSETQ. This CDR3 has 16 residues. The CDR3 DNA reads as TGCGCCAGCAGCTTGGAACTAGCGGGAGGTAGCGATGAGCAGTTCTTC. Translating it yields CASSLELAGGSDEQFF.

For this clone: One end of the junction fails to match germline, which may point to a read error. The chain is built from TRBV5-1 and TRBJ2-1; TRBD2 matches at 12 bases. The CDR3 totals 15 residues. In germline, CDR1 is SGHRS, CDR2 YFSETQ. CDR3 coding DNA: TGCGCCAACAGCTTCCTAGCGGGGGGGGACAATGAGCAGTTCTTC. It encodes CANSFLAGGDNEQFF. Full variable domain (remainder filled in from reference TRBV5-1 and TRBJ2-1): KAGVTQTPRYLIKTRGQQVTLSCSPISGHRSVSWYQQTPGQGLQFLFEYFSETQRNKGNFPGRFSGRQFSNSRSEMNVSTLELGDSALYLCANSFLAGGDNEQFFGPGTRLTVL.

The table lists this clone with a few counts. V usage is TRBV27 and J usage is TRBJ1-6; 8 bases fit TRBD1. J was trimmed by 5 bases and V by 4 bases; bases with no gene match: 7. The CDR3 spans 16 residues. Germline V gene data show CDR1 as MNHEY and CDR2 as SMNVEV (reference sequence). The CDR3 loop is CASSSAGGINNSPLHF. Here the CDR3 DNA reads TGTGCCAGCAGTTCGGCAGGGGGCATCAATAATTCACCCCTCCACTTT.